This record concerns one T cell receptor beta chain sequence. Its specificity is unknown. This entry belongs to a study of OX40 agonist ivuxolimab in advanced cancers. Study-level background: Three patients got partial responses; one had hepatocellular carcinoma and two had cutaneous melanoma. General observations from the study: Clones of CD4+ and CD8+ blood T cells grew by week 6 at doses of 0.1 to 3.0 mg/kg.

Individuals having autoimmune disease history or systemic immunosuppression were not enrolled. Sequencing was performed with immunoSEQ multiplex PCR; in TCRdb, only in-frame clones are kept and a portion is missing. Here the sample spans tens of thousands of clones, 91% being singletons. CDR3 length: 19 residues. Germline V gives CDR1 ENHRY, CDR2 SYGVKD. V trimming: 5 bases; J trimming: 2 bases; junction bases outside the gene matches: 12. The chain recombines TRBV10-3 with TRBJ2-7; 16 positions agree with TRBD2. The source is an adult with an advanced solid tumor such as melanoma, head and neck, liver or kidney cancer. Material: CD4+ or CD8+ T cells sorted from blood, obtained in a trial of the OX40 agonist ivuxolimab. CDR3 residues: CAISRPGLAGGRSTYEQYF. Written as DNA, the CDR3 is TGTGCCATCAGTAGGCCGGGACTAGCGGGAGGGCGCTCTACCTACGAGCAGTACTTC.